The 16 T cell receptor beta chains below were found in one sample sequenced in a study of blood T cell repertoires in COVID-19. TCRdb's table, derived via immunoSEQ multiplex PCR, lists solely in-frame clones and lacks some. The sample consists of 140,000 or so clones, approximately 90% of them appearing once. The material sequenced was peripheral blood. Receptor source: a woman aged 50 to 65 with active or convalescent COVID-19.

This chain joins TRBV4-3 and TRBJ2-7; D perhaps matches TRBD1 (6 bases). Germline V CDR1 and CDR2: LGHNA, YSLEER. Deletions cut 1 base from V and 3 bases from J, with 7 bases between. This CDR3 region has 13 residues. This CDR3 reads CASSQGTDYEQYF. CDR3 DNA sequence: TGCGCCAGCAGCCAAGGGACAGACTACGAGCAGTACTTC.

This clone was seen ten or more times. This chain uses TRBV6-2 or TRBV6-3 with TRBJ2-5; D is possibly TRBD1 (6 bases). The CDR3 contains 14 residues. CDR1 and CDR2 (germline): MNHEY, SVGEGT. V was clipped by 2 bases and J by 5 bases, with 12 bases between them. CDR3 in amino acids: CASSYNNRAETQYF. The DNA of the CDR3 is TGTGCCAGCAGTTACAATAACAGGGCGGAGACCCAGTACTTC.

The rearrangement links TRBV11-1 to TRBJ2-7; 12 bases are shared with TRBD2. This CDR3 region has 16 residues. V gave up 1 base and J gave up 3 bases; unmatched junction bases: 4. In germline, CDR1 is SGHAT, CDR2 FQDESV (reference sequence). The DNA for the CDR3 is TGTGCCAGCAGCTTAGGACTAGCGGGGGTCATCTACGAGCAGTACTTC. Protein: CASSLGLAGVIYEQYF.

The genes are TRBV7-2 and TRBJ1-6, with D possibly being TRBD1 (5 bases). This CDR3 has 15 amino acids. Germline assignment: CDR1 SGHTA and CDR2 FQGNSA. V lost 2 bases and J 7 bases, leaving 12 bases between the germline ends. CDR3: CASSLQGDGNSPLHF. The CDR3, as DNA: TGTGCCAGCAGCTTACAGGGCGATGGAAATTCACCCCTCCACTTT.

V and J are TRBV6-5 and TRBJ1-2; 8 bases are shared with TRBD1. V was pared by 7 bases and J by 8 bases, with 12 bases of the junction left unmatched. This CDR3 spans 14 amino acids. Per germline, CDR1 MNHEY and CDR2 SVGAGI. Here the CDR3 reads CASKGQGEGKGYTF. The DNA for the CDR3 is TGTGCCAGCAAAGGACAGGGAGAGGGCAAGGGCTACACCTTC.

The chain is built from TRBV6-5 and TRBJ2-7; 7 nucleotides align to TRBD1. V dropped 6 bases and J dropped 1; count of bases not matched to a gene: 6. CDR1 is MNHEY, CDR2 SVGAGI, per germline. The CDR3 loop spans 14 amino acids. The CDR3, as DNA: TGTGCCAGCAGCCAGACAGGGTATTCCTACGAGCAGTACTTC. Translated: CASSQTGYSYEQYF.

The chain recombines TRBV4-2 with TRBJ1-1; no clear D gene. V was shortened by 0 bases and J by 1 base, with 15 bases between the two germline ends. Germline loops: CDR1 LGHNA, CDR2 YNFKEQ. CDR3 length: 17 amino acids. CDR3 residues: CASSQDPPHGENTEAFF. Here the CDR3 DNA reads TGTGCCAGCAGCCAAGATCCCCCACACGGGGAGAACACTGAAGCTTTCTTT.

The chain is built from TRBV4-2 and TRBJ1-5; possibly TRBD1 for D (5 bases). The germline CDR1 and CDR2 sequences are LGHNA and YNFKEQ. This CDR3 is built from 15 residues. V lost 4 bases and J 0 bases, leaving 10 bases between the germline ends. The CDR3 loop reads CASSLQGYSNQPQHF. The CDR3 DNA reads TGTGCCAGCAGCCTTCAGGGATATAGCAATCAGCCCCAGCATTTT.

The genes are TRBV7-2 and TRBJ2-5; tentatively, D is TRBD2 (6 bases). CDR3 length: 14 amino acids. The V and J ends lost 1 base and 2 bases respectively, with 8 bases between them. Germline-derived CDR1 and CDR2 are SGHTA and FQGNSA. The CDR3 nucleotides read TGTGCCAGCAGCTTAGTTAGCGGTCAAGAGACCCAGTACTTC. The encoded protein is CASSLVSGQETQYF.

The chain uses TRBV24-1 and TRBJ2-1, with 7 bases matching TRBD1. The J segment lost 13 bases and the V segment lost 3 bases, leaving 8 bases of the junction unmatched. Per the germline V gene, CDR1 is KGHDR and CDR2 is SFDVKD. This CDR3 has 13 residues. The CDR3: CATSDIGQDRQFF. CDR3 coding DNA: TGTGCCACCAGTGATATCGGACAGGACAGACAGTTCTTC.

The CDR3 here is CASSPAGVTGSHEQYF. The CDR3 DNA reads TGTGCCAGCAGCCCTGCTGGGGTGACAGGGTCACACGAGCAGTACTTC. V gene TRBV4-2 combines with J gene TRBJ2-7, with 7 bases fitting TRBD1. Germline CDR1 is LGHNA and CDR2 is YNFKEQ. V lost 4 bases, J lost 5 bases, and 14 bases stayed unmatched. This CDR3 is built from 16 residues.

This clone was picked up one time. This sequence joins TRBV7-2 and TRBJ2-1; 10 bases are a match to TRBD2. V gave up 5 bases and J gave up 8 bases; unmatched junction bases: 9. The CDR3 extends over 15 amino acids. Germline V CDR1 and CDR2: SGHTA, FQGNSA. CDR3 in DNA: TGTGCCAGCAGCGCGAGCGGGGGGGCCTTCGATGAGCAGTTCTTC. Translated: CASSASGGAFDEQFF. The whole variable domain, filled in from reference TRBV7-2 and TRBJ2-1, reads GAGVSQSPSNKVTEKGKDVELRCDPISGHTALYWYRQSLGQGLEFLIYFQGNSAPDKSGLPSDRFSAERTGGSVSTLTIQRTQQEDSAVYLCASSASGGAFDEQFFGPGTRLTVL.

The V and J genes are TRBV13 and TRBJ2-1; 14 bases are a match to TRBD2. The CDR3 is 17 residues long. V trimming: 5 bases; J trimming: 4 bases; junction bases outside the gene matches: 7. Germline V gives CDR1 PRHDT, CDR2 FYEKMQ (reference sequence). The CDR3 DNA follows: TGTGCCAGCAGCCCTCGACTAGCGGGGGGGGGTTACAATGAGCAGTTCTTC. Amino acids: CASSPRLAGGGYNEQFF.

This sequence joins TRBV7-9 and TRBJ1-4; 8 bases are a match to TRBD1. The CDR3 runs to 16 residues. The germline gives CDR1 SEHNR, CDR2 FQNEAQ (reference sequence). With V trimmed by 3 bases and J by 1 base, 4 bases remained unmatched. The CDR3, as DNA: TGTGCCAGCAGCTTGAGGACAGGGCTAACTAATGAAAAACTGTTTTTT. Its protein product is CASSLRTGLTNEKLFF. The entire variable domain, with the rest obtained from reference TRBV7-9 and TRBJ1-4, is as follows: DTGVSQNPRHKITKRGQNVTFRCDPISEHNRLYWYRQTLGQGPEFLTYFQNEAQLEKSRLLSDRFSAERPKGSFSTLEIQRTEQGDSAMYLCASSLRTGLTNEKLFFGSGTQLSVL.

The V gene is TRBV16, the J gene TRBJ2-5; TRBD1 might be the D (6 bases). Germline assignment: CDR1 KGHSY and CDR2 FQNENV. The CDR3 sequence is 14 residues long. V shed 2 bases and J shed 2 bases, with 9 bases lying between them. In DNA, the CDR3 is TGTGCCAGCAGCCAAAGGACAGCTCAAGAGACCCAGTACTTC. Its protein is CASSQRTAQETQYF.

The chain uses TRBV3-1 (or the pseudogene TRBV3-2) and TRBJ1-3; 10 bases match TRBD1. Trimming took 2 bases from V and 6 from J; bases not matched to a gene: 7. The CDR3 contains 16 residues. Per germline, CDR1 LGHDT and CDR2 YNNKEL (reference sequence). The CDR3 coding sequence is TGTGCCAGCAGCCAACCCGCCGGGACAGGGGAAAACACCATATATTTT. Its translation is CASSQPAGTGENTIYF.